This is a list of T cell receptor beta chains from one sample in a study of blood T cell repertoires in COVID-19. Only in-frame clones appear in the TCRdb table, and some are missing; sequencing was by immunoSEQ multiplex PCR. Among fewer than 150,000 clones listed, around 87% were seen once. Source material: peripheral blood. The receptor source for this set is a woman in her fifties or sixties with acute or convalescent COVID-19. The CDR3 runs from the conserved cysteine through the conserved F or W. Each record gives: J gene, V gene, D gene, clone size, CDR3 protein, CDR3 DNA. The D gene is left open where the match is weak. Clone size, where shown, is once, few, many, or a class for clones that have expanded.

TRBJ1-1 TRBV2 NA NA CASRTGGVNTEAFF TGTGCCAGCAGAACCGGGGGGGTGAACACTGAAGCTTTCTTT
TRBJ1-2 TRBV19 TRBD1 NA CASSRDSYGYTF TGTGCCAGTAGCCGGGACAGCTATGGCTACACCTTC
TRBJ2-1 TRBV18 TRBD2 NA CASSPTSGSMGEQFF TGTGCCAGCTCGCCGACTAGCGGGAGTATGGGTGAGCAGTTCTTC
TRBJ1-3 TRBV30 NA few CAWKGQNSGNTIYF TGTGCCTGGAAGGGACAAAACTCTGGAAACACCATATATTTT
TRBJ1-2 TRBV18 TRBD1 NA CASSPATGKDGYTF TGTGCCAGCTCACCCGCGACAGGGAAGGATGGCTACACCTTC
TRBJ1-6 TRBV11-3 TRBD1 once CASSRHGTGLNSPLHF TGTGCCAGCAGCCGCCACGGGACAGGGCTAAATTCACCCCTCCACTTT
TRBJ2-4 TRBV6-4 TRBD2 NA CASSSPGTGTSGGKNIQYF TGTGCCAGCAGTTCACCCGGGACGGGGACTAGCGGAGGGAAAAACATTCAGTACTTC
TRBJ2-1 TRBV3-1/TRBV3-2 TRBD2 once CASSLMAAGGKNEQFF TGTGCCAGCAGCCTAATGGCGGCGGGAGGGAAAAATGAGCAGTTCTTC
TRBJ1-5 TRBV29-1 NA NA CSVKGGVNQPQHF TGCAGCGTCAAAGGCGGGGTCAATCAGCCCCAGCATTTT
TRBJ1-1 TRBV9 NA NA CASSVGPTPNTEAFF TGTGCCAGCAGCGTAGGGCCCACCCCGAACACTGAAGCTTTCTTT
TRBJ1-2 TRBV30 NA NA CAWSGAKEGYTF TGTGCCTGGAGTGGGGCGAAGGAAGGCTACACCTTC
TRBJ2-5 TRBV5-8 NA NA CASTPRETQYF TGTGCCAGCACCCCTCGGGAGACCCAGTACTTC
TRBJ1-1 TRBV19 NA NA CASSIVSAGWDTEAFF TGTGCCAGTAGTATAGTATCTGCAGGGTGGGACACTGAAGCTTTCTTT
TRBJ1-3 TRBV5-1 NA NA CASSLNVATAGNTIYF TGCGCCAGCAGCTTGAACGTCGCCACAGCCGGAAACACCATATATTTT
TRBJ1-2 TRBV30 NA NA CAWSKGDPYGYTF TGTGCCTGGAGTAAGGGAGACCCCTATGGCTACACCTTC
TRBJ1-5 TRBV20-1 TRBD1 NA CSASKGADSNQPQHF TGCAGTGCTAGTAAGGGGGCGGATAGCAATCAGCCCCAGCATTTT
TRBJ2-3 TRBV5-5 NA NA CASSFREGDTQYF TGTGCCAGCAGCTTCAGGGAAGGGGATACGCAGTATTTT
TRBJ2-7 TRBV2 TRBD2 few CASSVSSGRARYEQYF TGTGCCAGCAGTGTCTCTAGCGGGAGGGCCAGGTACGAGCAGTACTTC
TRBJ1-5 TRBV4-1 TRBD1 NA CASSQGDRENQPQHF TGCGCCAGCAGCCAGGGGGACAGGGAAAATCAGCCCCAGCATTTT
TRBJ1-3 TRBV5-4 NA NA CASSLAGGRLGNTIYF TGTGCCAGCAGCTTGGCCGGGGGGCGCCTTGGAAACACCATATATTTT
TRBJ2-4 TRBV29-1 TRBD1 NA CSVGDRAKNIQYF TGCAGCGTTGGCGACAGGGCTAAAAACATTCAGTACTTC
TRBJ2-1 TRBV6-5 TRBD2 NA CASSPQGTSGSTQFF TGTGCCAGCAGTCCTCAGGGGACTAGCGGGTCCACGCAGTTCTTC
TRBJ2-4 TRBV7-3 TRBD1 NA CASSLGQGANIQYF TGTGCCAGCAGCTTAGGCCAGGGGGCGAACATTCAGTACTTC
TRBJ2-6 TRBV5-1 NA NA CASSPPRDRTGFGANVLTF TGCGCCAGCAGCCCGCCCCGGGACCGTACAGGGTTCGGGGCCAACGTCCTGACTTTC
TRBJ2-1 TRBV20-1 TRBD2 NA CSAREGAGGIF TGCAGTGCTAGAGAGGGAGCGGGAGGTATCTTC
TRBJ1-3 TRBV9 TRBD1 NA CASSGRDRVSGNTIYF TGTGCCAGCAGCGGCCGGGACAGGGTGTCCGGAAACACCATATATTTT
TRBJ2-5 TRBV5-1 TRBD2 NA CASHQLAGGPETQYF TGCGCCAGCCACCAGCTAGCGGGAGGGCCTGAGACCCAGTACTTC
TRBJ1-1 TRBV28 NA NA CASSLRETRSEAFF TGTGCCAGCAGCCTCCGTGAGACAAGGTCTGAAGCTTTCTTT
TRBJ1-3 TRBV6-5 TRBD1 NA CASRGTATGNTIYF TGTGCCAGCAGAGGGACAGCGACTGGAAACACCATATATTTT
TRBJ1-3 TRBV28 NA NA CASRLFADSGNTIYF TGTGCCAGCAGGCTTTTCGCAGACTCTGGAAACACCATATATTTT
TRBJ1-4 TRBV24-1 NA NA CATSDSGYESEKLFF TGTGCCACCAGTGACTCAGGATACGAGAGTGAAAAACTGTTTTTT
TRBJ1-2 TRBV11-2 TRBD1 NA CASSYRGSNYGYTF TGTGCCAGCAGTTACAGGGGTTCTAACTATGGCTACACCTTC
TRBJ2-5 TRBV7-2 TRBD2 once CASTLAGEGTQYF TGTGCCAGCACCCTCGCCGGGGAGGGGACCCAGTACTTC
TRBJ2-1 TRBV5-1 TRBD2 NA CASSLEAGGGWNEQFF TGCGCCAGCAGCTTGGAAGCGGGAGGGGGTTGGAATGAGCAGTTCTTC
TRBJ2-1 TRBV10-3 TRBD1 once CAISVQGNEQFF TGTGCCATCAGTGTACAGGGGAATGAGCAGTTCTTC
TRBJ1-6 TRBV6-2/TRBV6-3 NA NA CASSFRVLRNLIDSPLHF TGTGCCAGCAGTTTCAGGGTTCTCCGCAATTTAATTGATTCACCCCTCCACTTT
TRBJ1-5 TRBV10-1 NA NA CPWKRCRGNQPQHF TGCCCGTGGAAGAGGTGTCGGGGCAATCAGCCCCAGCATTTT
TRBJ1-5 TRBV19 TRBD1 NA CASSPQGSSNQPQHF TGTGCCAGTAGTCCACAGGGGTCAAGCAATCAGCCCCAGCATTTT
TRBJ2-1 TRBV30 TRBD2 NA CAWTGLSNEQFF TGTGCCTGGACGGGACTAAGCAATGAGCAGTTCTTC